This TCR beta chain was captured by sequencing in a study of T-cell memory formation after mild COVID-19. Across the whole study: TCR clusters largely stayed donor specific. Study-wide results and limits: Memory from before infection featured some responding clones, which suggests cross-reactive memory joined. Clones that contracted from day 15 to 85 were balanced CD4/CD8, while later expanders leaned CD4+.

MiXCR was run by TCRdb on the 5' RACE reads, yielding one entry per CDR3 protein. The sample records 580,000 or so distinct CDR3 sequences, around 15% being singletons. Trimming cost V 6 bases and J 0 bases; bases outside gene matches: 8. CDR3 size: 15 residues. CDR1 SGHTA and CDR2 FQGNSA come from the germline V gene. This clonotype came up once. The antigen remains unidentified. Material: PBMCs or a T cell subset sorted from them (not recorded which). This sequence joins TRBV7-2 and TRBJ2-7, with 7 bases that match TRBD2. The clonotype originates from an adult woman who had mild COVID-19 (a few samples of this study predate the infection). Cell type and time point are not known. Here the CDR3 reads CASRPNSGYSYEQYF. The CDR3 DNA reads TGTGCCAGCAGACCTAATAGCGGGTACTCCTACGAGCAGTACTTC. Together with reference TRBV7-2 and TRBJ2-7, the CDR3 gives the full variable domain: GAGVSQSPSNKVTEKGKDVELRCDPISGHTALYWYRQSLGQGLEFLIYFQGNSAPDKSGLPSDRFSAERTGGSVSTLTIQRTQQEDSAVYLCASRPNSGYSYEQYFGPGTRLTVT.